Following are 2 T cell receptor beta chains from one sample sequenced in a study of blood T cell repertoires in COVID-19. Generated by immunoSEQ multiplex PCR, the TCRdb table keeps only in-frame clones and is missing some. The repertoire holds approximately 390,000 clones, with about 90% as singletons. Source material: peripheral blood. The receptor source for this set is a woman aged 55-69 years with COVID-19, enrolled during active disease.

The chain employs TRBV18 and TRBJ1-1; a possible D gene is TRBD1 (5 bases). The germline gives CDR1 KGHSH, CDR2 LQKENI. The CDR3 is made up of 15 amino acids. V gave up 0 bases and J gave up 4 bases, with 12 bases separating them. In nucleotides, the CDR3 is TGTGCCAGCTCACCACCGGCAGGGAGGTTCACTGAAGCTTTCTTT. This encodes CASSPPAGRFTEAFF. Looking up the rest from reference TRBV18 and TRBJ1-1 gives the full variable domain: NAGVMQNPRHLVRRRGQEARLRCSPMKGHSHVYWYRQLPEEGLKFMVYLQKENIIDESGMPKERFSAEFPKEGPSILRIQQVVRGDSAAYFCASSPPAGRFTEAFFGQGTRLTVV.

This rearrangement joins TRBV6-6 to TRBJ1-2; TRBD1 is a possible D gene (6 bases). Germline V CDR1 and CDR2: MNHNY, SVGAGI (reference sequence). The CDR3 has 16 amino acids. Between the trimmed V and J ends, which lost 6 bases and 6 bases, there was a span of 23 bases. The CDR3 protein is CASSSAQGISSNGYTF. CDR3 DNA: TGTGCCAGCAGCTCGGCACAGGGAATTTCTTCGAATGGCTACACCTTC.